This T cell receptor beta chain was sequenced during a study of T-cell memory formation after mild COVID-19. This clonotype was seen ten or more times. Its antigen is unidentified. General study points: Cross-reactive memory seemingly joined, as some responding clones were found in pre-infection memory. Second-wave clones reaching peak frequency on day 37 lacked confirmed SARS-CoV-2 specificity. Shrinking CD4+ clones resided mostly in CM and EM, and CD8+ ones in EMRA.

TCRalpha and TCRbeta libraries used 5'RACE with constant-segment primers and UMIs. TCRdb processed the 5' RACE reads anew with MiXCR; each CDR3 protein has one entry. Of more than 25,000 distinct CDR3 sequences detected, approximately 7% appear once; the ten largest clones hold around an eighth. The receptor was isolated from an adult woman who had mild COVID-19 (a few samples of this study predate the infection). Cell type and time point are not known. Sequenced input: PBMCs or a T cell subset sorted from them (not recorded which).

The CDR3 region is CASSYSGGNSPLHF. CDR3 DNA: TGTGCCAGCAGTTACTCCGGGGGGAATTCACCCCTCCACTTT. V and J are TRBV6-5 and TRBJ1-6, with D possibly matching TRBD1 (5 bases). The ends were cut back, 0 bases at V and 7 bases at J, with 7 bases in the middle. CDR1 is MNHEY, CDR2 SVGAGI, per germline. The CDR3 loop spans 14 amino acids.